Each of the 25 T cell receptor beta chains below was sequenced from the same sample in a study of vaccination and CD4 T cells after COVID-19. As for treatment: approximately 9-day PBMC culture with coronavirus spike peptide pools or control peptides (ViraFEST assay). Cultured CD4+ T cells had their DNA profiled by the Oncomine TCR Beta short-read assay. From the PCR reads, TCRdb called clonotypes with MiXCR, one entry per CDR3 protein. The data show under 15,000 distinct CDR3 sequences, about 56% seen once. No antigen has been assigned to these receptors. Input material: CD4+ T cells from blood, cultured in vitro. The origin of the receptors is a human donor who had recovered from COVID-19.

V and J are TRBV4-1 and TRBJ1-2; 9 bases map to TRBD1. V dropped 1 base and J dropped 8; count of bases not matched to a gene: 5. The CDR3 loop spans 14 amino acids. Germline CDR1 is MGHRA and CDR2 is YSYEKL. The CDR3 DNA sequence: TGCGCCAGCAGCCAAGGCCGGGACAGGGACGGCTACACCTTC. Amino acids: CASSQGRDRDGYTF.

The chain combines TRBV18 with TRBJ2-3; 9 nucleotides agree with TRBD2. Losses at the gene ends were 3 bases for V and 5 bases for J; bases not matched to a gene: 6. The CDR3 is 15 residues long. Per germline, CDR1 KGHSH and CDR2 LQKENI. Here the CDR3 DNA reads TGTGCCAGCTCACCCGGAGCGGGAGGTATAGATACGCAGTATTTT. Protein sequence: CASSPGAGGIDTQYF.

The genes are TRBV12-5 and TRBJ1-2; 9 nucleotides align to TRBD1. The germline gives CDR1 LGHNT, CDR2 FRNRAP. The CDR3 sequence is 12 residues long. The V gene end was trimmed by 6 bases and the J gene end by 10 bases; junction bases not matched to a gene: 6. The CDR3 spells CASGRGQGPYTF. The CDR3, as DNA: TGTGCTAGTGGCCGGGGACAGGGACCCTACACCTTC. Together with reference TRBV12-5 and TRBJ1-2, the CDR3 gives the full variable domain: DARVTQTPRHKVTEMGQEVTMRCQPILGHNTVFWYRQTMMQGLELLAYFRNRAPLDDSGMPKDRFSAEMPDATLATLKIQPSEPRDSAVYFCASGRGQGPYTFGSGTRLTVV.

This sequence joins TRBV7-2 and TRBJ2-6; no clear D gene. Germline V gene sequence: CDR1 SGHTA, CDR2 FQGNSA. The CDR3 has 15 residues. V was cut by 2 bases and J by 4 bases, with 9 bases left in between. CDR3 nucleotides: TGTGCCAGCAGCTTACTAGGATCCGGGGCCAACGTCCTGACTTTC. Translation gives CASSLLGSGANVLTF.

The J gene is TRBJ1-1, the V gene TRBV20-1, with a weak D call TRBD1 (5 bases). CDR3 length equals 14 residues. Germline V CDR1 and CDR2: DFQATT, SNEGSKA (reference sequence). V gave up 0 bases and J gave up 6 bases, with 14 bases separating them. CDR3 sequence reads: CSARDPLTGAEAFF. The CDR3 nucleotides are TGCAGTGCTAGAGATCCCCTAACGGGGGCTGAAGCTTTCTTT.

CDR3 in DNA: TGTGCCAGCAGTTACCTTACAGAGGAGTCCGGGGAGCTGTTTTTT. Protein sequence: CASSYLTEESGELFF. The chain is built from TRBV6-5 and TRBJ2-2; D gene uncertain. The V gene lost 2 bases and the J gene lost 6 bases, with 13 bases spanning the gap. Per germline, CDR1 MNHEY and CDR2 SVGAGI. The CDR3 has 15 residues.

The chain links TRBV15 to TRBJ2-3; D remains ambiguous. Germline lookup yields CDR1 LNHNV and CDR2 YYDKDF (reference sequence). CDR3 size: 12 residues. V was pared by 4 bases and J by 6 bases, with 8 bases between. For the CDR3, the DNA is TGTGCCACCAGCACCCACGGTGATACGCAGTATTTT. This sequence encodes CATSTHGDTQYF.

The chain carries TRBV5-1 and TRBJ1-2; D gene ambiguous. V was shortened by 0 bases and J by 6 bases, with 9 bases between the two germline ends. Germline loops: CDR1 SGHRS, CDR2 YFSETQ. This CDR3 is 13 amino acids long. The CDR3 nucleotides are TGCGCCAGCAGCTTGGATGGGGTGGATGGCTACACCTTC. Amino acids: CASSLDGVDGYTF.

The chain links TRBV12-3 or TRBV12-4 to TRBJ2-2, with TRBD2 identical over 12 bases. The junction had 6 bases not matched to a gene; V was cut back by 2 bases and J by 8 bases. This CDR3 is 16 amino acids long. The DNA for the CDR3 is TGTGCCAGCAGTTTACTAGCGGGAGGGCCTCCGGGGGAGCTGTTTTTT. Translating gives CASSLLAGGPPGELFF.

The V gene is TRBV27, the J gene TRBJ1-2; D uncertain. With 0 bases removed from V and 3 bases from J, the gap between germline ends came to 11 bases. CDR1 and CDR2 (germline): MNHEY, SMNVEV (reference sequence). CDR3 size: 15 residues. CDR3 nucleotide sequence: TGTGCCAGCAGTTTATCCCCTTTTGCAGACTATGGCTACACCTTC. Its translation is CASSLSPFADYGYTF.

The V call is TRBV19, the J call TRBJ1-2, with TRBD1 identical over 7 bases. The length of the CDR3 is 13 residues. V was pared by 7 bases and J by 4 bases, with 6 bases of the junction left unmatched. Germline V gene sequence: CDR1 LNHDA, CDR2 SQIVND (reference sequence). The chain's CDR3 is CASNIQGTYGYTF. The CDR3 DNA reads TGTGCCAGTAACATACAGGGGACCTATGGCTACACCTTC.

In this sample, this clonotype turned up once. The V and J genes are TRBV4-1 and TRBJ1-2; D uncertain. CDR1 is MGHRA, CDR2 YSYEKL, per germline. The CDR3 has 13 residues. V dropped 1 base and J dropped 7 bases, with 10 bases sitting between them. The CDR3 sequence is CASSQAPDSGYTF. The CDR3 coding sequence is TGCGCCAGCAGCCAAGCCCCAGACTCTGGCTACACCTTC.

This rearrangement joins TRBV20-1 to TRBJ1-5; D unclear. In germline, CDR1 is DFQATT, CDR2 SNEGSKA (reference sequence). V was cut by 3 bases and J by 6 bases, with 18 bases left in between. The CDR3 runs to 15 residues. The CDR3, as DNA: TGCAGTGCTAGCTACAGTGTGAGCAACGGTCAGCCCCAGCATTTT. Its translation: CSASYSVSNGQPQHF.

The chain carries TRBV2 and TRBJ2-5; either TRBD1 or TRBD2 may supply D (5 bases each). Germline lookup yields CDR1 SNHLY and CDR2 FYNNEI. Trimming left V 6 bases short and J 7 bases short, with 18 bases between. The CDR3 has 14 residues. CDR3 sequence reads: CASRGETVQGTQYF. CDR3 in DNA: TGTGCCAGCAGGGGGGAGACAGTCCAGGGGACCCAGTACTTC.

This clonotype has just a few counts. The rearrangement links TRBV11-3 to TRBJ2-7; the D gene is possibly TRBD1 (5 bases). The CDR3 is 13 amino acids. The V gene's germline CDR1 is SGHNT and CDR2 YENEEA. Trimming stripped 5 bases from V and 3 bases from J, with 11 bases between. CDR3 coding DNA: TGTGCCAGCAGCGGTCAGGGCCTCTACGAGCAGTACTTC. Amino acid sequence: CASSGQGLYEQYF. Full variable domain (missing parts from reference TRBV11-3 and TRBJ2-7): EAGVVQSPRYKIIEKKQPVAFWCNPISGHNTLYWYLQNLGQGPELLIRYENEEAVDDSQLPKDRFSAERLKGVDSTLKIQPAELGDSAVYLCASSGQGLYEQYFGPGTRLTVT.

This clonotype was counted a few times. V is TRBV6-5 and J is TRBJ1-1; D gene uncertain. CDR1 MNHEY and CDR2 SVGAGI come from the germline V gene. V dropped 2 bases and J dropped 10 bases, with 11 bases sitting between them. This CDR3 contains 12 residues. DNA for the CDR3: TGTGCCAGCAGTTACCGAGAAGGACGAGCTTTCTTT. The encoded protein is CASSYREGRAFF.

This chain links TRBV6-2 or TRBV6-3 with TRBJ2-7; possibly TRBD1 for D (8 bases). Germline V gene sequence: CDR1 MNHEY, CDR2 SVGEGT. CDR3 length: 13 residues. Trimming shortened V by 8 bases and J by 5 bases, and 16 bases separated the two germline ends. The CDR3 protein is CASGRDRRNEQYF. DNA of the CDR3: TGTGCCAGCGGGAGGGACAGGCGGAACGAGCAGTACTTC.

The chain couples TRBV2 to TRBJ1-6; D is unclear. Trimming stripped 8 bases from V and 8 bases from J, with 13 bases between. The CDR3 totals 13 residues. Germline CDR1 is SNHLY and CDR2 is FYNNEI. The CDR3 reads CASYQLRDSPLHF. The CDR3 DNA follows: TGTGCCAGCTATCAGTTAAGAGATTCACCCCTCCACTTT.

The chain has TRBV11-3 and TRBJ2-7; 14 bases are shared with TRBD2. Trimming took 5 bases from V and 5 from J; bases not matched to a gene: 8. CDR3 length: 16 amino acids. Germline loops: CDR1 SGHNT, CDR2 YENEEA. The CDR3 DNA reads TGTGCCAGCAGCCCCGGGACTAGCGGGAGTCGCGACGAGCAGTACTTC. Translation gives CASSPGTSGSRDEQYF.

V and J are TRBV10-1 and TRBJ2-1, with 8 positions matching TRBD1. CDR1 is WNHNN and CDR2 is SYGVQD in the germline V gene (reference sequence). The CDR3 has 19 residues. V shed 1 base, J shed 0 bases, and the junction held 11 bases outside the gene matches. The CDR3: CASSEWGPTGADSYNEQFF. CDR3 in DNA: TGCGCCAGCAGTGAGTGGGGCCCGACAGGGGCGGACTCCTACAATGAGCAGTTCTTC.

Only one count was recorded for this clonotype. The chain joins TRBV25-1 to TRBJ1-3, with D unclear. Germline assignment: CDR1 MGHDK and CDR2 SYGVNS. V was shortened by 3 bases and J by 0 bases, with 6 bases between the two germline ends. The CDR3 sequence is 14 residues long. CDR3 residues: CASSEGSSGNTIYF. The CDR3 DNA reads as TGTGCCAGCAGTGAGGGGAGCTCTGGAAACACCATATATTTT. Looking up the rest from reference TRBV25-1 and TRBJ1-3 gives the full variable domain: EADIYQTPRYLVIGTGKKITLECSQTMGHDKMYWYQQDPGMELHLIHYSYGVNSTEKGDLSSESTVSRIRTEHFPLTLESARPSHTSQYLCASSEGSSGNTIYFGEGSWLTVV.

The V call is TRBV19, the J call TRBJ2-1; 9 bases match TRBD2. CDR1 and CDR2 (germline): LNHDA, SQIVND (reference sequence). The CDR3 runs 15 residues. With V trimmed by 5 bases and J by 4 bases, 6 bases remained unmatched. As DNA, the CDR3 is TGTGCCAGTAGTCTACCTAGCGGGAAATACAATGAGCAGTTCTTC. As protein: CASSLPSGKYNEQFF.

The rearrangement joins TRBV6-1 to TRBJ2-7, with D possibly TRBD2 on 6 matching bases. Germline V lookup: CDR1 MNHNS, CDR2 SASEGT. This CDR3 has 12 residues. V lost 9 bases and J 3 bases, leaving 12 bases between the germline ends. The CDR3 sequence is CASSTSGYEQYF. The DNA of the CDR3 is TGTGCCAGTTCGACTAGTGGCTACGAGCAGTACTTC.

The rearrangement uses TRBV11-3 and TRBJ2-1; TRBD2 matches 7 bases. From germline, CDR1 is SGHNT and CDR2 YENEEA. Trimming at V came to 5 bases and at J to 1 base, leaving 8 bases not matched to a gene. The CDR3 runs to 16 residues. The CDR3 sequence: CASSPYGGGSYNEQFF. The CDR3 DNA reads as TGTGCCAGCAGCCCCTATGGGGGGGGTTCCTACAATGAGCAGTTCTTC.

About this clonotype itself: The junction does not match germline at one end; this may be a read error. V and J are TRBV7-2 and TRBJ2-2; TRBD1 matches 9 bases. The CDR3 has 15 residues. Germline assignment: CDR1 SGHTA and CDR2 FQGNSA. The CDR3 region is CASSGDRVNTGEPFF. The CDR3 DNA sequence: TGTGCCAGCAGCGGGGACAGGGTGAACACCGGGGAGCCGTTTTTT.